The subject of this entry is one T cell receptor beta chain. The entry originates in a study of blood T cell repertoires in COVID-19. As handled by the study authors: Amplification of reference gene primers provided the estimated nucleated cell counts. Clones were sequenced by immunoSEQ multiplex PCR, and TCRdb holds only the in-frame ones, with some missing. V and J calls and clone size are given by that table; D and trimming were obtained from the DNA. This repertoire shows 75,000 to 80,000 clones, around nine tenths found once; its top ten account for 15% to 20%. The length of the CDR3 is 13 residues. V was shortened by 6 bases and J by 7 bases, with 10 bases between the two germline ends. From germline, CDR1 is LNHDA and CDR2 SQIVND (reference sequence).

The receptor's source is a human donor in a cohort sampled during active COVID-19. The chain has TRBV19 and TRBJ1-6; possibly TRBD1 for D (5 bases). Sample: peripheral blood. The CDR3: CASSDDRNSPLHF. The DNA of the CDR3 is TGTGCCAGTAGCGACGACAGAAATTCACCCCTCCACTTT.